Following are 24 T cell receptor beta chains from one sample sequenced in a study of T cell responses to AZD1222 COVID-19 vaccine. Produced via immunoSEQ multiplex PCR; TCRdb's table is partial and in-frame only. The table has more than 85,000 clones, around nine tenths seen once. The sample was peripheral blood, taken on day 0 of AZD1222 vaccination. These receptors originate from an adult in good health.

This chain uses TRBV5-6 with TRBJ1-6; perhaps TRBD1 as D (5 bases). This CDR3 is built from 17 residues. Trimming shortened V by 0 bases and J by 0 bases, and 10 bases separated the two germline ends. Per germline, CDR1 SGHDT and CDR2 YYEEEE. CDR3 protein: CASSLGTGSSYNSPLHF. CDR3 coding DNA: TGTGCCAGCAGCTTGGGAACAGGCAGCTCCTATAATTCACCCCTCCACTTT.

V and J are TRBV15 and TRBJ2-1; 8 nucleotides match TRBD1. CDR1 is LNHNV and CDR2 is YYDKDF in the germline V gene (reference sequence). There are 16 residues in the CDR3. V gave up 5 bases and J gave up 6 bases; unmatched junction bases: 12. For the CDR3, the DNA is TGTGCCACCAGCCTCGGAATAGGGGACAGGTTCAATGAGCAGTTCTTC. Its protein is CATSLGIGDRFNEQFF. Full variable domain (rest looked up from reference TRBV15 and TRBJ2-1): DAMVIQNPRYQVTQFGKPVTLSCSQTLNHNVMYWYQQKSSQAPKLLFHYYDKDFNNEADTPDNFQSRRPNTSFCFLDIRSPGLGDTAMYLCATSLGIGDRFNEQFFGPGTRLTVL.

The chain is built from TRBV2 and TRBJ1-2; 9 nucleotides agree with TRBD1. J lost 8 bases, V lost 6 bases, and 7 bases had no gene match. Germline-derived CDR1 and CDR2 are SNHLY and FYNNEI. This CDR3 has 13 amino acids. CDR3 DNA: TGTGCCAGCAGGGGGACAGGGAGTGAGGGCTACACCTTC. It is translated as CASRGTGSEGYTF.

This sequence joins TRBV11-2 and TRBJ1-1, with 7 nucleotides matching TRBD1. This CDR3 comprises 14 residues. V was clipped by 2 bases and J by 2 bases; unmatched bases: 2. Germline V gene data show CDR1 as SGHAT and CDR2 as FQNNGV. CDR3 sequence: CASSLWDRNTEAFF. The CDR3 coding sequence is TGTGCCAGCAGCTTATGGGACAGAAACACTGAAGCTTTCTTT. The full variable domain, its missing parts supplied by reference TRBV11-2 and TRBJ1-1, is EAGVAQSPRYKIIEKRQSVAFWCNPISGHATLYWYQQILGQGPKLLIQFQNNGVVDDSQLPKDRFSAERLKGVDSTLKIQPAKLEDSAVYLCASSLWDRNTEAFFGQGTRLTVV.

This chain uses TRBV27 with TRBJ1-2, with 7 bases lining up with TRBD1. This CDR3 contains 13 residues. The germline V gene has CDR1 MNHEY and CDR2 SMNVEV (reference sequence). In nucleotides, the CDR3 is TGTGTAGCCGGGACAGCTGCCACCTATGGCTACACCTTC. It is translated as CVAGTAATYGYTF.

CDR3 DNA: TGCGCCAGCAGCTTGGGGGGCAACTACGAGCAGTACTTC. This codes for CASSLGGNYEQYF. The genes are TRBV5-1 and TRBJ2-7; D is possibly TRBD1 (5 bases). Germline lookup yields CDR1 SGHRS and CDR2 YFSETQ. V lost 0 bases and J 3 bases, leaving 7 bases between the germline ends. This CDR3 contains 13 residues.

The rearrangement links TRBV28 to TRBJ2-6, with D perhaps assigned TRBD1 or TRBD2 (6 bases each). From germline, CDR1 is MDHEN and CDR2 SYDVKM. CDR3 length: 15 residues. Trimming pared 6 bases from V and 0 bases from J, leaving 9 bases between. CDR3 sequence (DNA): TGTGCCAGCAGCGAGGGGGGCTCTGGGGCCAACGTCCTGACTTTC. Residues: CASSEGGSGANVLTF.

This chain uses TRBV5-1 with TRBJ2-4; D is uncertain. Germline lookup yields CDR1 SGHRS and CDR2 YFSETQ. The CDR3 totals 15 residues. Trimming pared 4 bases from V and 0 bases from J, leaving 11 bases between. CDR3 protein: CASSLDRRAKNIQYF. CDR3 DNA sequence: TGCGCCAGCAGCCTGGACCGACGAGCCAAAAACATTCAGTACTTC.

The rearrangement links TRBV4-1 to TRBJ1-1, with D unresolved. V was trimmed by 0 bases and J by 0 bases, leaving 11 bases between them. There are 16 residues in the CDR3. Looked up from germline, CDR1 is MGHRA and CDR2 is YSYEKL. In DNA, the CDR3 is TGCGCCAGCAGCCAAGAATTTCGGCTCCTGAACACTGAAGCTTTCTTT. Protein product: CASSQEFRLLNTEAFF.

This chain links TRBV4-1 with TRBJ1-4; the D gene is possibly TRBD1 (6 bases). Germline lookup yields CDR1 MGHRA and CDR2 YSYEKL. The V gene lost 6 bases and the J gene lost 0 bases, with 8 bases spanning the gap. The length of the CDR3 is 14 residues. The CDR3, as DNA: TGCGCCAGCAGTTCAGGGGCAACTAATGAAAAACTGTTTTTT. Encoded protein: CASSSGATNEKLFF.

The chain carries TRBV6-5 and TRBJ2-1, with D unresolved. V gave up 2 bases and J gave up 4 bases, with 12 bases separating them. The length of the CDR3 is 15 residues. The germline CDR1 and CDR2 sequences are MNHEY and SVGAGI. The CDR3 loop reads CASSYGRLRYNEQFF. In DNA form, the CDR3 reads TGTGCCAGCAGTTACGGGCGGTTACGGTACAATGAGCAGTTCTTC.

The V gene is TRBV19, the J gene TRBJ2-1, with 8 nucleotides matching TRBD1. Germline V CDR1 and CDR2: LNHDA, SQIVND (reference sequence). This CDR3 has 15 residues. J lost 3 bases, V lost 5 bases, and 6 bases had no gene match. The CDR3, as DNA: TGTGCCAGTAGTCCGGGGACAGGAGTCTACAATGAGCAGTTCTTC. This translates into CASSPGTGVYNEQFF.

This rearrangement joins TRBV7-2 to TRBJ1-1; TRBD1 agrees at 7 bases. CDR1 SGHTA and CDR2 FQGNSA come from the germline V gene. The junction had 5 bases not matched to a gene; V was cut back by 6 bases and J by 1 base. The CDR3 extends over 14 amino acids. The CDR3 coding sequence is TGTGCCAGCAGGGAGGGGGCCGAGAACACTGAAGCTTTCTTT. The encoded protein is CASREGAENTEAFF.

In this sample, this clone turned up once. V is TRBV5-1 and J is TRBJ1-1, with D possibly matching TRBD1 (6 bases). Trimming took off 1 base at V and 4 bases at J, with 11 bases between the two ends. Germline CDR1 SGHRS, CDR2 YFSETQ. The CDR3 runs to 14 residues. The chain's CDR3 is CASSLQGPITEAFF. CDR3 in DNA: TGCGCCAGCAGCTTGCAGGGGCCCATCACTGAAGCTTTCTTT.

CDR3 region: CASSWEVNTEAFF. The CDR3 DNA is TGTGCCAGTAGTTGGGAGGTGAACACTGAAGCTTTCTTT. This chain joins TRBV19 and TRBJ1-1; D not certain. Germline-derived CDR1 and CDR2 are LNHDA and SQIVND (reference sequence). With 5 bases removed from V and 0 bases from J, the gap between germline ends came to 7 bases. The CDR3 sequence is 13 residues long.

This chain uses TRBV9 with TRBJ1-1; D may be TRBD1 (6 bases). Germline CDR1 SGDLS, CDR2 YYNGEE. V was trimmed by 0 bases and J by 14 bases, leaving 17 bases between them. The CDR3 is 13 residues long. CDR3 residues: CASSVETGRGSFF. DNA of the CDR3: TGTGCCAGCAGCGTAGAGACAGGTCGCGGTTCGTTCTTT.

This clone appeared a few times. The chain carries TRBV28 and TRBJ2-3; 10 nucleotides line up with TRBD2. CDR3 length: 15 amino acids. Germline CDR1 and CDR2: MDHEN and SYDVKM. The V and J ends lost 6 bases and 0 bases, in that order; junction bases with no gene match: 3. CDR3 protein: CASSLAGASTDTQYF. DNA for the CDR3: TGTGCCAGCAGCCTAGCGGGGGCTAGCACAGATACGCAGTATTTT.

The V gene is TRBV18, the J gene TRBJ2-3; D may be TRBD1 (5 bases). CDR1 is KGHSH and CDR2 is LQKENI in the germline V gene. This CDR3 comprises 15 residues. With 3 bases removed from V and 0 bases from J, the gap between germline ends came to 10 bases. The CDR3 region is CASSPRVESTDTQYF. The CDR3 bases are TGTGCCAGCTCACCCAGGGTAGAGAGCACAGATACGCAGTATTTT.

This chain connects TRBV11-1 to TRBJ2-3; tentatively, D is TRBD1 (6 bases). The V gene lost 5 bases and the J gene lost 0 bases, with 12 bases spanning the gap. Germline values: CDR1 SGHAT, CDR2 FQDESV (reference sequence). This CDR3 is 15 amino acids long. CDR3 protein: CASSLPGHSTDTQYF. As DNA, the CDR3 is TGTGCCAGCAGCCTGCCGGGACATAGCACAGATACGCAGTATTTT.

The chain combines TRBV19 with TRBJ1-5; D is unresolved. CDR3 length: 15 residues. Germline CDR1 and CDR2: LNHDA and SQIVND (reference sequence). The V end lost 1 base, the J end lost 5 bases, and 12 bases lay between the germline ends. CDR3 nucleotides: TGTGCCAGTAGTATAGTTCGGTTCAGATATCAGCCCCAGCATTTT. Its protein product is CASSIVRFRYQPQHF.

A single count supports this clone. The DNA of the CDR3 is TGCAGCGTCATAGGGACTAGCGGCTTCCAAGAGACCCAGTACTTC. It specifies CSVIGTSGFQETQYF. The rearrangement uses TRBV29-1 and TRBJ2-5; 11 bases line up with TRBD2. Germline CDR1 reads SQVTM; CDR2 reads ANQGSEA. CDR3 length: 15 amino acids. J gave up 1 base and V 6 bases, and 7 bases lay outside the gene matches.

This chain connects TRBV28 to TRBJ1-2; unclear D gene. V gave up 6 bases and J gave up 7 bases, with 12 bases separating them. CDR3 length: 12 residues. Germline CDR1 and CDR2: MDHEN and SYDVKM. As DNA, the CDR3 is TGTGCCAGCAGCCCAGCCTGGGCTGGCTACACCTTC. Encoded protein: CASSPAWAGYTF.

As DNA, the CDR3 is TGTGCCAGCAGCCCTTTAGGGCCAGGGGAAGGTGGCTACACCTTC. This sequence encodes CASSPLGPGEGGYTF. The rearrangement uses TRBV7-9 and TRBJ1-2, with D perhaps TRBD1 (6 bases). This CDR3 comprises 15 residues. CDR1 and CDR2 from the germline V gene are SEHNR and FQNEAQ (reference sequence). V gave up 5 bases and J gave up 7 bases, with 20 bases separating them.

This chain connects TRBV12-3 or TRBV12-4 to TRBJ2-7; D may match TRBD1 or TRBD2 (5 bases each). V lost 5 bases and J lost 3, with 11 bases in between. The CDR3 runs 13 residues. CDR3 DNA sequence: TGTGCCAGCAGTCCGGGACCCTACTACGAGCAGTACTTC. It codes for CASSPGPYYEQYF.